This TCR beta chain was obtained from a study of T cell responses to AZD1222 COVID-19 vaccine. Overall study results and limits: The donor group comprised mostly white British people and more females; the analysis possibly underestimated clonal diversity. The CD4 TCRs associated with vaccination extended across spike and predominated at 160-218 and 743-854. Repertoire samples came only from after the peak T cell response.

The data were produced by immunoSEQ multiplex PCR, yet TCRdb's version contains in-frame clones alone and is incomplete. The repertoire includes some 150,000 clones, 88% of them detected once, and over 4% sits in the top ten. Between the trimmed V and J ends, which lost 7 bases and 1 base, there was a span of 14 bases. Germline assignment: CDR1 SGHDT and CDR2 YYEEEE. The CDR3 length is 14 residues. In regard to this clone: Antigen: not known.

The chain carries TRBV5-6 and TRBJ1-2, with D hard to call. Sequencing used peripheral blood, obtained 28 days after the second AZD1222 dose. The origin of this receptor is an adult who received the AZD1222 COVID-19 vaccine. The CDR3 sequence: CASSRPVSNYGYTF. As DNA, the CDR3 is TGTGCCAGCTCTAGGCCCGTCAGTAACTATGGCTACACCTTC.